This entry concerns a single TCR beta chain. No antigen is known for it. Amplification targeted TCR beta CDR3 regions from RNA transcripts. A set of HTBI primers served as the primers for a first-round RT-PCR of the TCR CDR3. TCRdb re-analysed the multiplex PCR reads in MiXCR, keeping a single row per CDR3 protein. The table has some 440,000 distinct CDR3 sequences, more than 15% seen once. This record belongs to a study of T cells in Graves' hyperthyroidism and ophthalmopathy. Study observations and caveats: By a 13 V-J model, ophthalmopathy was set apart from stable hyperthyroidism. Peripheral blood also featured most of the thyroid clonotypes expanded above 0.001.

V gave up 5 bases and J gave up 5 bases, with 9 bases separating them. The CDR3 length is 12 residues. Germline V gene data show CDR1 as LNHDA and CDR2 as SQIVND (reference sequence). Exclusion criteria comprised uncontrolled infection, other autoimmune disease, pregnancy or lactation. PBMCs came from more than 9 ml fresh peripheral blood. The chain employs TRBV19 and TRBJ1-2; D is uncertain. The clonotype comes from a woman younger than 35 with Graves' hyperthyroidism. The specimen was blood. CDR3 amino acids: CASSSVRYGYTF. DNA of the CDR3: TGTGCCAGTAGTTCCGTGAGGTATGGCTACACCTTC.